Listed below are T cell receptor beta chains from one sample, sequenced in a study of control samples from healthy donors and cancer patients. The protocol was immunoSEQ multiplex PCR, while the TCRdb copy is restricted to in-frame clones and leaves out a portion. The data contain around 250,000 clones, over 75% of them seen just once; the ten biggest clones take up about an eighth. The sample consisted of PBMCs. These receptors came from a woman in her sixties or seventies with lung cancer. The CDR3 runs from the conserved cysteine through the conserved F or W. D genes are given only for firm matches. Some rows have no size entry. The others give once, few or many, or a class for an expanded clone.

TRBJ2-1	TRBV2	.	.	CASSFLRVGNEQFF	TGTGCCAGCAGCTTCCTAAGGGTAGGCAATGAGCAGTTCTTC
TRBJ2-1	TRBV5-1	.	TRBD2	CASSMTPGLAGGQNEQFF	TGCGCCAGCAGCATGACTCCCGGACTAGCGGGGGGGCAGAATGAGCAGTTCTTC
TRBJ2-1	TRBV4-1	.	TRBD2	CASSPGLAGGEQFF	TGCGCCAGCAGCCCAGGACTAGCGGGAGGTGAGCAGTTCTTC
TRBJ2-2	TRBV4-1	.	TRBD2	CASSQSGAGGNTGELFF	TGCGCCAGCAGCCAATCCGGGGCGGGGGGGAACACCGGGGAGCTGTTTTTT
TRBJ2-7	TRBV11-3	.	TRBD2	CASSSRTSGDYEQYF	TGTGCCAGCAGCTCACGGACTAGCGGGGACTACGAGCAGTACTTC
TRBJ1-2	TRBV7-3	.	.	CASSPTGSYVITF	TGTGCCAGCAGCCCCACAGGGTCCTATGTTATAACCTTC
TRBJ2-7	TRBV5-6	.	.	CASSLYTEQYF	TGTGCCAGCAGCTTGTATACCGAGCAGTACTTC
TRBJ2-5	TRBV5-1	.	TRBD2	CASKGGSMKTQYF	TGCGCCAGCAAGGGAGGGTCGATGAAGACCCAGTACTTC
TRBJ2-7	TRBV7-3	.	.	CASSLKGGNGAYEQYF	TGTGCCAGCAGCCTCAAGGGAGGAAACGGTGCCTACGAGCAGTACTTC
TRBJ2-2	TRBV7-2	.	TRBD2	CASSLVTSGGELFF	TGTGCCAGCAGCTTAGTGACTAGCGGCGGGGAGCTGTTTTTT
TRBJ2-1	TRBV18	.	.	CASSPPRQGGSYNEQFF	TGTGCCAGCTCACCACCTCGACAGGGAGGCTCCTACAATGAGCAGTTCTTC
TRBJ1-4	TRBV10-1	.	.	CATLGEGGNEKLFF	TGCGCCACCCTAGGGGAGGGAGGAAATGAAAAACTGTTTTTT
TRBJ2-3	TRBV11-3	.	.	CASSLDLADTQYF	TGTGCCAGCAGCTTAGATCTTGCAGATACGCAGTATTTT
TRBJ1-1	TRBV27	.	.	CASSLSGTWEAFF	TGTGCCAGCAGTTTGTCCGGGACCTGGGAAGCTTTCTTT
TRBJ2-1	TRBV19	.	TRBD2	CASSIRAGRYNEQFF	TGTGCCAGTAGTATTAGAGCGGGAAGGTACAATGAGCAGTTCTTC
TRBJ2-1	TRBV12-5	.	TRBD2	CASGPGTSGHEQFF	TGTGCTAGTGGTCCCGGGACTAGCGGCCATGAGCAGTTCTTC
TRBJ1-4	TRBV2	.	.	CASRAGRSTNEKLFF	TGTGCCAGCAGGGCGGGCCGGTCAACTAATGAAAAACTGTTTTTT
TRBJ1-2	TRBV30	.	.	CAWSVGDKKNYGYTF	TGTGCCTGGAGTGTAGGGGACAAAAAAAACTATGGCTACACCTTC
TRBJ1-5	TRBV5-8	once	.	CASSLKGYSNQPQHF	TGTGCCAGCAGCTTGAAAGGATATAGCAATCAGCCCCAGCATTTT
TRBJ2-5	TRBV10-3	.	TRBD2	CAIATSGGSETQYF	TGTGCCATCGCGACTAGCGGGGGGTCGGAGACCCAGTACTTC
TRBJ1-2	TRBV10-3	.	.	CAITRTGGSNYGYTF	TGTGCCATCACTAGGACGGGGGGATCTAACTATGGCTACACCTTC
TRBJ1-2	TRBV25-1	.	.	CASSVGAANYGYTF	TGTGCCAGCAGTGTGGGGGCCGCTAACTATGGCTACACCTTC
TRBJ1-1	TRBV12-3/TRBV12-4	.	.	CASSLGQNTEAFF	TGTGCCAGCAGTTTGGGACAGAACACTGAAGCTTTCTTT
TRBJ2-7	TRBV5-4	.	.	CASSDSYEQYF	TGTGCCAGCAGTGACAGCTACGAGCAGTACTTC
TRBJ2-1	TRBV7-9	.	TRBD2	CASSRREGWDEQFF	TGTGCCAGCTCACGGCGGGAGGGATGGGATGAGCAGTTCTTC
TRBJ2-7	TRBV28	.	TRBD1	CASSLGGTGGLPSYEQYF	TGTGCCAGCAGTTTAGGAGGGACAGGGGGCCTACCTTCCTACGAGCAGTACTTC
TRBJ2-5	TRBV15	.	.	CATSRDIPGWETQYF	TGTGCCACCAGCAGAGATATCCCGGGTTGGGAGACCCAGTACTTC
TRBJ2-3	TRBV18	.	TRBD1	CASSPWTGPPDTQYF	TGTGCCAGCTCACCCTGGACAGGACCGCCAGATACGCAGTATTTT
TRBJ2-1	TRBV4-1	.	TRBD2	CASSQGFSGGAYNEQFF	TGCGCCAGCAGCCAAGGTTTTAGCGGGGGGGCCTACAATGAGCAGTTCTTC
TRBJ2-6	TRBV11-2	.	.	CASSLVLGVYRANVLTF	TGTGCCAGCAGCTTAGTTTTGGGAGTCTACAGGGCCAACGTCCTGACTTTC
TRBJ1-1	TRBV10-3	.	.	CAIRLVGGGTEAFF	TGTGCCATCAGGTTGGTGGGGGGGGGCACTGAAGCTTTCTTT
TRBJ2-3	TRBV11-3	.	TRBD1	CASSPGTGGGTDTQYF	TGTGCCAGCAGCCCCGGGACAGGGGGGGGCACAGATACGCAGTATTTT
TRBJ2-3	TRBV5-1	.	.	CASSLGASTDTQYF	TGCGCCAGCAGCTTGGGGGCTAGCACAGATACGCAGTATTTT
TRBJ1-5	TRBV12-3/TRBV12-4	.	.	CASSFSSNQPQHF	TGTGCCAGCAGTTTTAGTAGCAATCAGCCCCAGCATTTT
TRBJ1-3	TRBV4-2	few	TRBD1	CASSQTARGGNTIYF	TGTGCCAGCAGCCAAACCGCCAGGGGGGGAAACACCATATATTTT
TRBJ1-2	TRBV5-1	.	TRBD1	CASSLGGTDYGYTF	TGCGCCAGCAGCTTGGGCGGGACAGATTATGGCTACACCTTC
TRBJ1-2	TRBV6-2/TRBV6-3	once	.	CASSNRNDGYTF	TGTGCCAGCAGCAACAGAAACGATGGCTACACCTTC
TRBJ2-7	TRBV19	.	.	CASSMRTNYEQYF	TGTGCCAGTAGTATGCGGACCAACTACGAGCAGTACTTC
TRBJ1-4	TRBV3-1/TRBV3-2	.	TRBD1	CASQGLTGGFEKLFF	TGTGCCAGTCAGGGACTGACAGGGGGCTTTGAAAAACTGTTTTTT
TRBJ2-2	TRBV7-9	.	.	CASSFEGQGGELFF	TGTGCCAGCAGCTTCGAAGGGCAAGGCGGGGAGCTGTTTTTT
TRBJ1-5	TRBV10-3	.	.	CAILTPAGDNQPQHF	TGTGCCATCCTAACCCCTGCAGGGGACAATCAGCCCCAGCATTTT
TRBJ1-2	TRBV7-9	once	.	CASTPRGGRHPVGYTF	TGTGCCAGCACCCCTCGCGGGGGACGGCATCCCGTGGGCTACACCTTC
TRBJ2-5	TRBV6-1	.	TRBD2	CASSEGTSGHLSETQYF	TGTGCCAGCAGTGAGGGCACTAGCGGCCATCTCTCAGAGACCCAGTACTTC
TRBJ2-5	TRBV9	few	TRBD2	CASSVEGLAGWETQYF	TGTGCCAGCAGCGTAGAAGGGCTAGCGGGATGGGAGACCCAGTACTTC
TRBJ2-1	TRBV12-3/TRBV12-4	.	.	CASSFGAGGEQFF	TGTGCCAGCAGTTTTGGGGCAGGAGGGGAGCAGTTCTTC
TRBJ2-5	TRBV19	.	TRBD1	CASSPGTGWETQYF	TGTGCCAGTAGTCCAGGGACAGGGTGGGAGACCCAGTACTTC
TRBJ2-2	TRBV19	.	TRBD1	CASSIGQGQTGELFF	TGTGCCAGTAGTATAGGACAGGGACAGACCGGGGAGCTGTTTTTT
TRBJ2-7	TRBV7-8	.	TRBD2	CASSLEEYSGRSSYEQYF	TGTGCCAGCAGCTTAGAGGAGTATAGCGGGAGGTCCTCCTACGAGCAGTACTTC
TRBJ1-4	TRBV4-2	once	.	CASSQSGGLEEKLFF	TGTGCCAGCAGCCAATCCGGGGGGTTAGAGGAAAAACTGTTTTTT
TRBJ1-4	TRBV19	.	.	CASTAVGGEKLFF	TGTGCCAGTACGGCCGTCGGGGGGGAAAAACTGTTTTTT
TRBJ1-2	TRBV19	.	.	CASSDGSAPDYGYTF	TGTGCCAGTAGTGACGGCTCAGCCCCGGACTATGGCTACACCTTC
TRBJ2-3	TRBV5-1	.	TRBD2	CASSSPTSGGADTQYF	TGCGCCAGCAGCTCCCCGACTAGCGGGGGGGCAGATACGCAGTATTTT
TRBJ1-1	TRBV19	many	TRBD1	CASSETGRTEAFF	TGTGCCAGTAGTGAGACAGGGCGGACTGAAGCTTTCTTT
TRBJ1-2	TRBV18	.	.	CASSPVRGQWFSGYTF	TGTGCCAGCTCACCGGTGAGGGGCCAGTGGTTTTCTGGCTACACCTTC
TRBJ2-1	TRBV7-6	.	TRBD2	CASSLGGRVRDNEQFF	TGTGCCAGCAGCTTAGGCGGGAGGGTCCGGGACAATGAGCAGTTCTTC
TRBJ2-5	TRBV14	.	.	CASSQELLTGETQYF	TGTGCCAGCAGCCAAGAACTCCTGACGGGGGAGACCCAGTACTTC
TRBJ1-1	TRBV15	.	.	CATSRVRDSITFF	TGTGCCACCAGCAGAGTGAGGGATTCGATTACTTTCTTT
TRBJ1-1	TRBV7-9	.	.	CASTRQDNTEAFF	TGTGCCAGCACTCGGCAGGATAACACTGAAGCTTTCTTT